These 19 T cell receptor beta chains share one sample of origin, sequenced in a study of blood T cell repertoires in COVID-19. Profiling relied on immunoSEQ multiplex PCR, and the TCRdb table lists in-frame clones only, not all of them. The sample lists 400,000 to 450,000 clones, less than 95% occurring once. Sequencing input: PBMCs or T cells enriched from blood (not recorded which). These receptors all come from a man between 18 and 35 years old who had recovered from COVID-19.

This clone was recorded once. The CDR3 loop reads CATTRGQGQTDTQYF. The DNA of the CDR3 is TGTGCCACTACGAGGGGACAGGGGCAAACAGATACGCAGTATTTT. The chain couples TRBV28 to TRBJ2-3; TRBD1 matches at 10 bases. V dropped 10 bases and J dropped 3; count of bases not matched to a gene: 10. The germline CDR1 and CDR2 sequences are MDHEN and SYDVKM. The CDR3 contains 15 residues. Full variable domain (rest looked up from reference TRBV28 and TRBJ2-3): DVKVTQSSRYLVKRTGEKVFLECVQDMDHENMFWYRQDPGLGLRLIYFSYDVKMKEKGDIPEGYSVSREKKERFSLILESASTNQTSMYLCATTRGQGQTDTQYFGPGTRLTVL.

V usage is TRBV6-6 and J usage is TRBJ2-1; 10 positions match TRBD2. Germline V gene lookup returns CDR1 MNHNY and CDR2 SVGAGI (reference sequence). With 5 bases clipped from V and 7 bases from J, the junction kept 5 bases outside the gene matches. The CDR3 consists of 14 residues. CDR3 in amino acids: CASSRPGLANEQFF. The CDR3 DNA follows: TGTGCCAGCAGTCGCCCGGGACTAGCGAATGAGCAGTTCTTC.

J is TRBJ2-7 and V is TRBV7-9; 7 bases fit TRBD2. The CDR3 is 16 residues long. From germline, CDR1 is SEHNR and CDR2 FQNEAQ (reference sequence). V gave up 3 bases and J gave up 4 bases; unmatched junction bases: 12. The CDR3 sequence is CASSLAGADGGYEQYF. CDR3 sequence (DNA): TGTGCCAGCAGCTTGGCGGGAGCCGACGGGGGGTACGAGCAGTACTTC. The variable domain in full, completed from reference TRBV7-9 and TRBJ2-7, reads DTGVSQNPRHKITKRGQNVTFRCDPISEHNRLYWYRQTLGQGPEFLTYFQNEAQLEKSRLLSDRFSAERPKGSFSTLEIQRTEQGDSAMYLCASSLAGADGGYEQYFGPGTRLTVT.

The V and J genes are TRBV3-1 (or the pseudogene TRBV3-2) and TRBJ1-2; D unresolved. This CDR3 has 12 amino acids. Trimming pared 0 bases from V and 7 bases from J, leaving 6 bases between. Looked up from germline, CDR1 is LGHDT and CDR2 is YNNKEL (reference sequence). The CDR3 loop is CASSQDSGGYTF. The DNA of the CDR3 is TGTGCCAGCAGCCAAGATAGCGGTGGCTACACCTTC.

As to this clone: Its ends do not fully match the called genes, so a read error is possible. V usage is TRBV11-2 and J usage is TRBJ2-5; the match to TRBD2 covers 12 bases. The CDR3 consists of 16 residues. Germline CDR1 and CDR2: SGHAT and FQNNGV. The CDR3 here is CASRFGPSGGEETQYF. The CDR3 nucleotides are TGTGCCAGCCGCTTTGGGCCTAGCGGGGGGGAAGAGACCCAGTACTTC.

The J gene is TRBJ1-1, the V gene TRBV19; maybe TRBD1 (5 bases). From germline, CDR1 is LNHDA and CDR2 SQIVND (reference sequence). The CDR3 sequence is 16 residues long. Trimming shortened V by 5 bases and J by 0 bases, and 16 bases separated the two germline ends. The chain's CDR3 is CASSPRVGKMNTEAFF. The CDR3 DNA is TGTGCCAGTAGTCCCAGGGTGGGGAAAATGAACACTGAAGCTTTCTTT.

The gene calls are TRBV18 and TRBJ2-3; a weak D match, TRBD2 (5 bases). In germline, CDR1 is KGHSH, CDR2 LQKENI. The CDR3 contains 17 residues. V lost 1 base, J lost 4 bases, and 18 bases lay in between. CDR3 bases: TGTGCCAGCTCACCACGGCTAGCCCTCTCTATGGCAGATACGCAGTATTTT. This gives the protein CASSPRLALSMADTQYF.

This sequence joins TRBV5-5 and TRBJ2-7; 9 bases line up with TRBD1. CDR3 length equals 14 residues. Germline V gene sequence: CDR1 SGHKS, CDR2 YYEKEE (reference sequence). V gave up 4 bases and J gave up 2 bases; unmatched junction bases: 4. CDR3 loop: CASSRDRGAYEQYF. The DNA of the CDR3 is TGTGCCAGCAGCCGCGACAGGGGGGCCTACGAGCAGTACTTC.

The rearrangement links TRBV5-1 to TRBJ2-7; TRBD1 matches 9 bases. V gave up 4 bases and J gave up 2 bases; unmatched junction bases: 7. The CDR3 spans 15 residues. Germline CDR1 is SGHRS and CDR2 is YFSETQ. The CDR3 coding sequence is TGCGCCAGCAGCAGCGCCGGGACAGGGCCCTACGAGCAGTACTTC. This encodes CASSSAGTGPYEQYF.

The chain couples TRBV7-9 to TRBJ1-6; D unresolved. The CDR3 is made up of 14 amino acids. Trimming left V 1 base short and J 10 bases short, with 11 bases between. Germline V lookup: CDR1 SEHNR, CDR2 FQNEAQ (reference sequence). This CDR3 is CASSLEKSGSPLHF. DNA for the CDR3: TGTGCCAGCAGCTTAGAAAAATCTGGCTCACCCCTCCACTTT. Complete variable domain (other parts from reference TRBV7-9 and TRBJ1-6): DTGVSQNPRHKITKRGQNVTFRCDPISEHNRLYWYRQTLGQGPEFLTYFQNEAQLEKSRLLSDRFSAERPKGSFSTLEIQRTEQGDSAMYLCASSLEKSGSPLHFGNGTRLTVT.

The chain joins TRBV27 to TRBJ1-4; D uncertain. CDR3 length: 16 amino acids. Germline V gene sequence: CDR1 MNHEY, CDR2 SMNVEV (reference sequence). The V gene lost 1 base and the J gene lost 8 bases, with 17 bases spanning the gap. The CDR3 loop reads CASSLLFATAPEKLFF. CDR3 nucleotides: TGTGCCAGCAGTTTATTGTTCGCGACTGCCCCAGAAAAACTGTTTTTT.

The chain carries TRBV29-1 and TRBJ2-7, with 7 bases fitting TRBD1. The germline V gene has CDR1 SQVTM and CDR2 ANQGSEA. V lost 6 bases and J lost 2; bases outside the gene matches: 13. This CDR3 has 15 residues. CDR3 loop: CSVQTWTGEAYEQYF. The DNA for the CDR3 is TGCAGCGTCCAAACCTGGACAGGTGAGGCCTACGAGCAGTACTTC.

The rearrangement joins TRBV15 to TRBJ1-5; D uncertain. CDR3 length: 14 amino acids. V was shortened by 1 base and J by 10 bases, with 14 bases between the two germline ends. From germline, CDR1 is LNHNV and CDR2 YYDKDF (reference sequence). The DNA for the CDR3 is TGTGCCACCAGCAGAGGGGGAGGAGAGTTCCCCCAGCATTTT. Its translation: CATSRGGGEFPQHF.

V and J are TRBV6-1 and TRBJ1-3; 7 bases line up with TRBD1. CDR1 and CDR2 (germline): MNHNS, SASEGT. With V trimmed by 3 bases and J by 4 bases, 9 bases remained unmatched. CDR3 length: 16 amino acids. The DNA of the CDR3 is TGTGCCAGCAGTGACGCGACGACAGGGAGAGGAAACACCATATATTTT. This translates into CASSDATTGRGNTIYF.

J is TRBJ2-5 and V is TRBV9; 7 nucleotides align to TRBD2. V shed 0 bases and J 9 bases; nucleotides not matched to a gene: 8. The germline V gene encodes CDR1 SGDLS and CDR2 YYNGEE. CDR3 length: 14 amino acids. The CDR3 protein is CASSVEGLSGAQYF. DNA of the CDR3: TGTGCCAGCAGCGTAGAGGGGTTGAGCGGGGCCCAGTACTTC. Combining the CDR3 with reference TRBV9 and TRBJ2-5 gives the whole variable domain DSGVTQTPKHLITATGQRVTLRCSPRSGDLSVYWYQQSLDQGLQFLIQYYNGEERAKGNILERFSAQQFPDLHSELNLSSLELGDSALYFCASSVEGLSGAQYFGPGTRLLVL.

This clone was counted once. This chain connects TRBV19 to TRBJ1-1, with 7 bases that match TRBD1. Germline V gene sequence: CDR1 LNHDA, CDR2 SQIVND (reference sequence). Losses at the gene ends were 7 bases for V and 6 bases for J; bases not matched to a gene: 8. The CDR3 has 13 residues. CDR3 nucleotides: TGTGCCAGTATTAGGACAGGAGGGGCTGAAGCTTTCTTT. Its translation: CASIRTGGAEAFF.

The chain has TRBV3-1 (or the pseudogene TRBV3-2) and TRBJ1-5, with D unresolved. Germline loops: CDR1 LGHDT, CDR2 YNNKEL (reference sequence). V was trimmed by 0 bases and J by 7 bases, leaving 7 bases between them. This CDR3 spans 13 amino acids. CDR3 DNA: TGTGCCAGCAGCCAAGAACCGGGACAGCCCCAGCATTTT. Protein: CASSQEPGQPQHF.

This clone has just a few counts. The chain carries TRBV7-9 and TRBJ2-1, with 10 bases fitting TRBD2. V shed 5 bases and J 7 bases; nucleotides not matched to a gene: 5. The CDR3 spans 14 residues. CDR1 and CDR2 from the germline V gene are SEHNR and FQNEAQ (reference sequence). This CDR3 reads CASSGRSGRNEQFF. CDR3 bases: TGTGCCAGCAGCGGCCGTAGCGGGAGGAATGAGCAGTTCTTC.

V usage is TRBV6-5 and J usage is TRBJ2-1; D not certain. This CDR3 is built from 12 residues. Germline CDR1 is MNHEY and CDR2 is SVGAGI. The ends were cut back, 6 bases at V and 6 bases at J, with 9 bases in the middle. CDR3 bases: TGTGCCAGCAGGAATGGCCCCAATGAGCAGTTCTTC. Its translation is CASRNGPNEQFF.